Given below is one T cell receptor (beta chain) in context. The antigen remains undetermined. This specimen comes from a study of identical twins. Overall study findings and caveats: Models predicted less out-of-frame TCR alpha sharing in monozygotic twins than was found.

Unique molecular identifiers were present on the cDNA, which also gained a universal primer site by template switching. TCRdb reanalysed the 5' RACE reads using MiXCR and keeps one entry per CDR3 protein. The table records 1.5 million to 2 million distinct CDR3 sequences, around 29% of them present only once. V lost 3 bases and J 2 bases, leaving 17 bases between the germline ends. Germline loops: CDR1 DFQATT, CDR2 SNEGSKA (reference sequence). The CDR3 is 16 residues long. The clonotype was recovered from a newborn girl in good health. The source material was cord blood. This sequence joins TRBV20-1 and TRBJ1-5; TRBD1 is a possible D gene (5 bases). DNA for the CDR3: TGCAGTGCTAGGGGCAGGGACGGCGGGGGCAATCAGCCCCAGCATTTT. Encoded protein: CSARGRDGGGNQPQHF.